This record concerns one T cell receptor (beta chain) sequence. Trimming took off 4 bases at V and 6 bases at J, with 23 bases between the two ends. This CDR3 region has 16 residues. Germline CDR1 SGHNT, CDR2 YYREEE (reference sequence). The data originate from a study of cytomegalovirus exposure and HLA in healthy donors. The assay was immunoSEQ multiplex PCR, and TCRdb's table has in-frame clones only and misses some. The sample has about 250,000 clones, about 86% seen once. Material: PBMCs. The chain is built from TRBV5-4 and TRBJ2-7; tentatively, D is TRBD2 (5 bases). The receptor was isolated from a man aged 18 to 29 in good health and CMV-seronegative. CDR3 bases: TGTGCCAGCAGCCCGACCTTGGGAGTAAATCGCCTCGAGCAGTACTTC. Residues: CASSPTLGVNRLEQYF.